Listed below are T cell receptor beta chains from one sample, sequenced in a study of CD8 T cells in Susac syndrome. Each CDR3 protein is one row after TCRdb ran MiXCR on the immunoSEQ multiplex PCR reads. The table lists 190,000 or so distinct CDR3 sequences, over 90% of them singletons, with roughly 0.088% in the top ten. Sequenced material: CD4+ T cells from PBMCs. The source is a human donor with multiple sclerosis. Each CDR3 is given with its conserved first and last residue. D genes are given only for firm matches. Part of the rows lack a size; the others show once, few, many or a class for expanded clones.

clone_size: -
d_call: -
v_call: TRBV20-1
j_call: TRBJ1-2
cdr3_nt: TGCAGTGCTAGAGATTGGGTACAGGGAGGGAATGGCTACACCTTC
cdr3_aa: CSARDWVQGGNGYTF

clone_size: -
d_call: -
v_call: TRBV6-5
j_call: TRBJ2-3
cdr3_nt: TGTGCCAGCAGTTCCCGGGTTGGAACGCAGTATTTT
cdr3_aa: CASSSRVGTQYF

clone_size: -
d_call: -
v_call: TRBV27
j_call: TRBJ2-7
cdr3_nt: TGTGCCAGCAGTCGGTTTGTGTTCTCCGACGAGCAGTACTTC
cdr3_aa: CASSRFVFSDEQYF

clone_size: -
d_call: TRBD1
v_call: TRBV7-8
j_call: TRBJ2-7
cdr3_nt: TGTGCCAGCAGCTTCGACAGGGGGCGGGAGCAGTACTTC
cdr3_aa: CASSFDRGREQYF

clone_size: -
d_call: -
v_call: TRBV14
j_call: TRBJ1-1
cdr3_nt: TGTGCCAGCAGCCAAGATGTGATTGGTTTCGGGAACACTGAAGCTTTCTTT
cdr3_aa: CASSQDVIGFGNTEAFF

clone_size: -
d_call: -
v_call: TRBV3-1
j_call: TRBJ2-1
cdr3_nt: TGTGCCAGCAGCCAAGAGTCTCCCTACAATGAGCAGTTCTTC
cdr3_aa: CASSQESPYNEQFF

clone_size: -
d_call: TRBD1
v_call: TRBV29-1
j_call: TRBJ1-2
cdr3_nt: TGCAGCGCCAGAGGGCAGGGGGCTTTCTTGGAGGGCTACACCTTC
cdr3_aa: CSARGQGAFLEGYTF

clone_size: -
d_call: -
v_call: TRBV3-1
j_call: TRBJ1-5
cdr3_nt: TGTGCCAGCAGCGAAGGCGGACAGAGCAATCAGCCCCAGCATTTT
cdr3_aa: CASSEGGQSNQPQHF

clone_size: -
d_call: -
v_call: TRBV4-1
j_call: TRBJ2-1
cdr3_nt: TGCGCCAGCAGCACCGGGACTTTGGAATGGAATGAGCAGTTCTTC
cdr3_aa: CASSTGTLEWNEQFF

clone_size: -
d_call: -
v_call: TRBV6-2/TRBV6-3
j_call: TRBJ2-7
cdr3_nt: TGTGCCAGCAGTTACAGGGGGGCCGACGGGCAGTACTTC
cdr3_aa: CASSYRGADGQYF

clone_size: -
d_call: -
v_call: TRBV30
j_call: TRBJ2-1
cdr3_nt: TGTGCCTGGAGCGATTTCGACAATGAGCAGTTCTTC
cdr3_aa: CAWSDFDNEQFF

clone_size: -
d_call: -
v_call: TRBV14
j_call: TRBJ1-2
cdr3_nt: TGTGCCAGCAGTCCCTCGGGACACATCTATGGCTACACCTTC
cdr3_aa: CASSPSGHIYGYTF

clone_size: -
d_call: -
v_call: TRBV6-5
j_call: TRBJ1-1
cdr3_nt: TGTGCCAGCAGTTACTCCTTGACGGCTACTGGAGCTTTCTTT
cdr3_aa: CASSYSLTATGAFF

clone_size: -
d_call: TRBD1
v_call: TRBV18
j_call: TRBJ1-4
cdr3_nt: TGTGCCAGCTCACTGGACAGGGAAGAAAAACTGTTTTTT
cdr3_aa: CASSLDREEKLFF

clone_size: -
d_call: TRBD2
v_call: TRBV11-2
j_call: TRBJ2-5
cdr3_nt: TGTGCCAGCAGCTTAGGAGGACTAGCGGGCGGCCTGGGGGAGACCCAGTACTTC
cdr3_aa: CASSLGGLAGGLGETQYF

clone_size: -
d_call: -
v_call: TRBV20-1
j_call: TRBJ2-3
cdr3_nt: TGCAGTGCTATTTTCCCTGAGCGCACAGATACGCAGTATTTT
cdr3_aa: CSAIFPERTDTQYF

clone_size: -
d_call: TRBD1
v_call: TRBV24-1
j_call: TRBJ1-2
cdr3_nt: TGTGCCACCAGTGATCCGAGGAGACAGGGTAGTGGCTACACCTTC
cdr3_aa: CATSDPRRQGSGYTF

clone_size: -
d_call: -
v_call: TRBV6-6
j_call: TRBJ1-6
cdr3_nt: TGTGCCAGCATCCTTTCGAGCTCCTATAATTCACCCCTCCACTTT
cdr3_aa: CASILSSSYNSPLHF

clone_size: -
d_call: -
v_call: TRBV7-8
j_call: TRBJ1-1
cdr3_nt: TGTGCCAGCAGCTCCCGGGTGGCGACGGTTGAAGCTTTCTTT
cdr3_aa: CASSSRVATVEAFF

clone_size: -
d_call: TRBD1
v_call: TRBV2
j_call: TRBJ2-7
cdr3_nt: TGTGCCAGCAGTGAACAGGGGGAATCCTACGAGCAGTACTTC
cdr3_aa: CASSEQGESYEQYF

clone_size: -
d_call: TRBD2
v_call: TRBV3-1
j_call: TRBJ2-2
cdr3_nt: TGTGCCAGCAGCCGACTAGCCGGGGATACCGGGGAGCTGTTTTTT
cdr3_aa: CASSRLAGDTGELFF

clone_size: -
d_call: TRBD2
v_call: TRBV30
j_call: TRBJ2-1
cdr3_nt: TGTGCCTGGGGACGAGCGGGGGGATACAATGAGCAGTTCTTC
cdr3_aa: CAWGRAGGYNEQFF

clone_size: -
d_call: -
v_call: TRBV30
j_call: TRBJ2-3
cdr3_nt: TGTGCCGGCTTCCATGGTAATACGCAGTATTTT
cdr3_aa: CAGFHGNTQYF

clone_size: -
d_call: -
v_call: TRBV19
j_call: TRBJ1-5
cdr3_nt: TGTGCCAGTAGTATAGATGGGCGCAATCAGCCCCAGCATTTT
cdr3_aa: CASSIDGRNQPQHF

clone_size: -
d_call: TRBD1
v_call: TRBV9
j_call: TRBJ2-1
cdr3_nt: TGTGCCAGCCGCCCAGCGGGACAGGGTACCGGAGAGCAGTTCTTC
cdr3_aa: CASRPAGQGTGEQFF

clone_size: -
d_call: -
v_call: TRBV20-1
j_call: TRBJ2-3
cdr3_nt: TGCAGTGCTCCTGAGGGCCCCGACTACACAGATACGCAGTATTTT
cdr3_aa: CSAPEGPDYTDTQYF

clone_size: -
d_call: -
v_call: TRBV30
j_call: TRBJ1-2
cdr3_nt: TGTGCCTGGAGTGCTGGCCGAGGCGGCTACACCTTC
cdr3_aa: CAWSAGRGGYTF

clone_size: -
d_call: TRBD2
v_call: TRBV20-1
j_call: TRBJ2-7
cdr3_nt: TGCAGTGCTCCGCGACCCCTAGCGGGAGCCTACGAGCAGTACTTC
cdr3_aa: CSAPRPLAGAYEQYF

clone_size: once
d_call: -
v_call: TRBV27
j_call: TRBJ1-5
cdr3_nt: TGTGCCAGCAGTTTTAAAGGAGGGGGCAATCAGCCCCAGCATTTT
cdr3_aa: CASSFKGGGNQPQHF

clone_size: -
d_call: -
v_call: TRBV7-8
j_call: TRBJ2-4
cdr3_nt: TGTGCCAGCAGCTTACCTTCTAGGGGCGTCATTCAGTACTTC
cdr3_aa: CASSLPSRGVIQYF